The sequence of this T cell receptor beta chain was determined in a study of PD-1 blockade in classical Hodgkin lymphoma. Time point noted: cycle 4 day 1 (C4D1), after more than five weeks of nivolumab. There was relapse after autologous stem cell transplantation in every patient, and there was variation in brentuximab vedotin exposure. Data came from immunoSEQ multiplex PCR; TCRdb stores just in-frame clones and leaves some out. The sample lists roughly 30,000 clones; approximately 85% were seen once. The CDR3 is 15 amino acids. Germline CDR1 and CDR2: SGHNT and YENEEA. After removal of 8 bases from V and 4 bases from J, the junction contained 12 bases not matched to a gene.

J is TRBJ2-5 and V is TRBV11-3; 8 nucleotides match TRBD1. The source material was peripheral blood mononuclear cells (PBMCs), sampled before the fourth cycle of nivolumab. This receptor was taken from a human donor with classical Hodgkin lymphoma. For the CDR3, the DNA is TGTGCCAGCCTTCGGACAGGGATTGGGTCAGAGACCCAGTACTTC. As protein: CASLRTGIGSETQYF.